This T cell receptor (beta chain) was identified during a study of radiotherapy plus CTLA-4 blockade in lung cancer. Looking at the study overall: In around 17% of patients, objective responses were seen; around 31% had disease control.

The CDR3 has 14 residues. Trimming left V 3 bases short and J 9 bases short, with 12 bases between. Germline CDR1 reads MNHEY; CDR2 reads SMNVEV (reference sequence). Only one count was recorded for this clone. Antigen unknown. Focal radiation with ipilimumab CTLA-4 blockade was given to patients with chemo-refractory metastatic non-small-cell lung cancer. Measured with immunoSEQ multiplex PCR; TCRdb has only the in-frame clones, and not every one. The data contain tens of thousands of clones, around 77% of them seen just once; the ten biggest clones take up 8.3%. General study findings and limits: The best prediction of response reportedly came from early blood T cell clone dynamics, with interferon-beta. Radiotherapy with ipilimumab was followed by blood expansion of tumor-derived clones.

Sequencing was performed on peripheral blood, taken from a patient treated with radiotherapy plus ipilimumab. The receptor comes from a human donor with non-small cell lung cancer who had stable disease on radiotherapy plus ipilimumab. The chain has TRBV27 and TRBJ1-6, with a possible D match to TRBD1 (5 bases). The CDR3 protein is CASSFGGMGSPLHF. The CDR3 DNA sequence: TGTGCCAGCAGTTTCGGGGGAATGGGTTCACCCCTCCACTTT.